This T cell receptor beta chain derives from a study of blood T cells in healthy people across ages. Study at large: Capturing about one barcoded beta molecule per two T cells was achieved by template switching. Study-wide points: Changes in expanded clonotypes were possibly confounded, as the CMV status of donors was unknown. The long-lived group displayed more naive CD4+ cells, plus higher diversity, than the aged donors did.

As to this clonotype: Its antigen is not identified.

It was with a sample-barcoded 5' primer and a J-beta primer mix that a second PCR of roughly 7 to 12 cycles was run. TCRdb reanalysed the 5' RACE reads using MiXCR and keeps one entry per CDR3 protein. The sample has over a million distinct CDR3 sequences, approximately 43% seen once. This clonotype was sampled from a woman younger than 35 in good health. Sequenced: blood.

In DNA form, the CDR3 reads TGTGCCAGCAGTCCCATAGGTTCAGGCGATGAGCAGTTCTTC. It yields the protein CASSPIGSGDEQFF. The J gene is TRBJ2-1, the V gene TRBV27, with D unclear. With 5 bases removed from V and 8 bases from J, the gap between germline ends came to 16 bases. The CDR3 extends over 14 amino acids. Germline CDR1 reads MNHEY; CDR2 reads SMNVEV (reference sequence).